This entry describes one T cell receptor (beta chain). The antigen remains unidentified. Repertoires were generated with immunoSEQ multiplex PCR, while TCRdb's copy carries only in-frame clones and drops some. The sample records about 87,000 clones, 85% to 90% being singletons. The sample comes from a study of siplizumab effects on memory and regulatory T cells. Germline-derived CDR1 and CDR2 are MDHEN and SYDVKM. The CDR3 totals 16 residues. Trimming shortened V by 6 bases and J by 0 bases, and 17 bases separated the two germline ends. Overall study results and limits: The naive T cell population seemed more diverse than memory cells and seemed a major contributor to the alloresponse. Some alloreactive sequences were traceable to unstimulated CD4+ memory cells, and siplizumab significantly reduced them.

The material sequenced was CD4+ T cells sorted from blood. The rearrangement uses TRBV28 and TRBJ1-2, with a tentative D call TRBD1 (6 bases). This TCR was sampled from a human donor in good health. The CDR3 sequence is CASSPRGGLSNYGYTF. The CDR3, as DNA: TGTGCCAGCAGCCCCAGAGGGGGGCTTTCTAACTATGGCTACACCTTC.